Listed below are T cell receptor beta chains from one sample, sequenced in a study of control samples from healthy donors and cancer patients. Here immunoSEQ multiplex PCR was the method, and the copy in TCRdb shows in-frame clones only, minus some. This sample contains around 190,000 clones. The specimen sequenced was blood. Every receptor here comes from a woman aged 25 to 39 in good health. The CDR3 runs from the conserved cysteine through the conserved F or W. D genes are given only for firm matches.

TRBJ1-4 TRBD1 TRBV7-2 TGTGCCAGCAGCGGGCAGGGGGCGGCCTATAATGAAAAACTGTTTTTT CASSGQGAAYNEKLFF
TRBJ2-3 . TRBV19 TGTGCCAGTAGTATTCAGGGCTTTGGGCTAACGGATACGCAGTATTTT CASSIQGFGLTDTQYF
TRBJ1-4 TRBD1 TRBV14 TGTGCCAGCAGCCAAGAGCTCGGGACAGACCTTCGTGGTAATGAAAAACTGTTTTTT CASSQELGTDLRGNEKLFF
TRBJ2-5 . TRBV4-1 TGCGCCAGCAGCCAAGAGGGGGCGCGAAAAGAGACCCAGTACTTC CASSQEGARKETQYF
TRBJ2-5 . TRBV5-4 TGTGCCAGCAGCTTAGCCGGGACTCCTCAAGAGACCCAGTACTTC CASSLAGTPQETQYF
TRBJ2-7 . TRBV16 TGTGCCAGCAGCCCACAGGACAGCCTACCCTACGAGCAGTACTTC CASSPQDSLPYEQYF
TRBJ2-4 . TRBV5-1 TGCGCCAGCACGGGGACCGCGGAAAACATTCAGTACTTC CASTGTAENIQYF
TRBJ2-7 . TRBV6-6 TGTGCCAGCAGACTACAGGGTGATGGCTACGAGCAGTACTTC CASRLQGDGYEQYF
TRBJ1-1 . TRBV13 TGTGCCAGCAGCACCGACAGGAGGAACACTGAAGCTTTCTTT CASSTDRRNTEAFF
TRBJ2-2 . TRBV7-2 TGTGCCAGCAGCTTTGGAACAGGGTACGGGGAGCTGTTTTTT CASSFGTGYGELFF
TRBJ1-4 TRBD1 TRBV6-5 TGTGCCAGCAGTTACTCAGGGGGCAGGGAAAAACTGTTTTTT CASSYSGGREKLFF
TRBJ1-6 TRBD1 TRBV2 TGTGCCAGCAGTGAGGACAGGGATCAATCACCCCTCCACTTT CASSEDRDQSPLHF
TRBJ2-2 . TRBV18 TGTGCCAGCTCACCGTGGGGGTACACCGGGGAGCTGTTTTTT CASSPWGYTGELFF